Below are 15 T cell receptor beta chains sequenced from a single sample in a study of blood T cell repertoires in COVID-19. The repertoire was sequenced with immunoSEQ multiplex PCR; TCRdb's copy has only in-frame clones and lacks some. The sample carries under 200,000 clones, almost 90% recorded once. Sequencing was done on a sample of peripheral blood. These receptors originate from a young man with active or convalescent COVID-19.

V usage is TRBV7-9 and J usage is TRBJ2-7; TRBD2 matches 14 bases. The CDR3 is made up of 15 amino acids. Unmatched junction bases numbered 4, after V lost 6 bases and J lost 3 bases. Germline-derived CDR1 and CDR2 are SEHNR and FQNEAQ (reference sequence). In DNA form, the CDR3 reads TGTGCCAGCAGGCCTGGACTAGCGGGGGGCTACGAGCAGTACTTC. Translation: CASRPGLAGGYEQYF.

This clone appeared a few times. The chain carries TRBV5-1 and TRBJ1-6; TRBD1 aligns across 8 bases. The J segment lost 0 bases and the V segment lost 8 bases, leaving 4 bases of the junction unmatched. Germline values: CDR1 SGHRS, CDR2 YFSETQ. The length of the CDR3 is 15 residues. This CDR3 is CASRTGSSYNSPLHF. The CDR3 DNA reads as TGCGCCAGTAGGACAGGGAGCTCCTATAATTCACCCCTCCACTTT. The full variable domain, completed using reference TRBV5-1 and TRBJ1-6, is KAGVTQTPRYLIKTRGQQVTLSCSPISGHRSVSWYQQTPGQGLQFLFEYFSETQRNKGNFPGRFSGRQFSNSRSEMNVSTLELGDSALYLCASRTGSSYNSPLHFGNGTRLTVT.

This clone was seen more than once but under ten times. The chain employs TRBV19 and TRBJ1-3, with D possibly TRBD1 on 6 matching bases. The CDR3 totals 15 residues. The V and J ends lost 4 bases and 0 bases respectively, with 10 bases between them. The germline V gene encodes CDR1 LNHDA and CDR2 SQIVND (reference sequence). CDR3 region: CASSTTGSSGNTIYF. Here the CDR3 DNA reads TGTGCCAGTAGTACTACAGGGTCCTCTGGAAACACCATATATTTT.

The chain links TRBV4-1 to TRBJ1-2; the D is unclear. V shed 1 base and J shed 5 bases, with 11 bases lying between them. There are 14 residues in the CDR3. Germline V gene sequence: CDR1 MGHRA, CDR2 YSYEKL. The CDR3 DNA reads TGCGCCAGCAGCCAAGCTTCGACGGGATATGGCTACACCTTC. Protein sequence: CASSQASTGYGYTF.

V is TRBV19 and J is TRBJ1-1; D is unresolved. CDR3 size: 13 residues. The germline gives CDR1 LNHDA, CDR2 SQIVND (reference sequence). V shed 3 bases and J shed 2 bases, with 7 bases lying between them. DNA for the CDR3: TGTGCCAGTAGTATGGAGGGAAACACTGAAGCTTTCTTT. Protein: CASSMEGNTEAFF.

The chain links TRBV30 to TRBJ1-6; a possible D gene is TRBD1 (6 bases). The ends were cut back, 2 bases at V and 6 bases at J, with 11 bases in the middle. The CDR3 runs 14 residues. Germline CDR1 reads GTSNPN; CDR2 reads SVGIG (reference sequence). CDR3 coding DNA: TGTGCCTGGAGTCTACAGGGTTTTAATTCACCCCTCCACTTT. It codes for CAWSLQGFNSPLHF.

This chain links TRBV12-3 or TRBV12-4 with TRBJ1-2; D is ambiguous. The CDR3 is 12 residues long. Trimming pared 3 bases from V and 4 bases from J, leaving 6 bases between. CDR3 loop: CASSFASYGYTF. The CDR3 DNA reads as TGTGCCAGCAGTTTTGCCAGCTATGGCTACACCTTC.

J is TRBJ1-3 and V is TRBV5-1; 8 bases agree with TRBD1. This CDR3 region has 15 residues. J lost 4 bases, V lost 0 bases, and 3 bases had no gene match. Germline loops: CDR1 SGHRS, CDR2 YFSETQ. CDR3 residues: CASSLGTGYGNTIYF. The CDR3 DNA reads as TGCGCCAGCAGCTTGGGGACAGGGTACGGAAACACCATATATTTT.

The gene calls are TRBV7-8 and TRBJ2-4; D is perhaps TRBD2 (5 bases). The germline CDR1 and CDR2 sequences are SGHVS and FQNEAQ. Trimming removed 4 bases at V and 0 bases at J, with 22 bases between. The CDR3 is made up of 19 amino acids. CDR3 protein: CASSYQASGNLLAKNIQYF. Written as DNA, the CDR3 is TGTGCCAGCAGCTACCAGGCGAGCGGAAATCTACTAGCCAAAAACATTCAGTACTTC.

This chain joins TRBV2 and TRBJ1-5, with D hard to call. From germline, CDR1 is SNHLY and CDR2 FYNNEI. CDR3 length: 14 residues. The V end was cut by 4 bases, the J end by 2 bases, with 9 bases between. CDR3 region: CASSAQGGNQPQHF. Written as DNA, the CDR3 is TGTGCCAGCAGTGCCCAAGGAGGCAATCAGCCCCAGCATTTT. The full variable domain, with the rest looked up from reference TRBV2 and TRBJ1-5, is EPEVTQTPSHQVTQMGQEVILRCVPISNHLYFYWYRQILGQKVEFLVSFYNNEISEKSEIFDDQFSVERPDGSNFTLKIRSTKLEDSAMYFCASSAQGGNQPQHFGDGTRLSIL.

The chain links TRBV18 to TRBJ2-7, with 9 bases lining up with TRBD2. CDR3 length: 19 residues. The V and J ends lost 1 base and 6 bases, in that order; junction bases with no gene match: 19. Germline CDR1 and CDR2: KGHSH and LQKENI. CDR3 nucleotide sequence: TGTGCCAGCTCACCACGGGGTGGCGGCGGGAGGGCCAATGCTCGCGAGCAGTACTTC. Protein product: CASSPRGGGGRANAREQYF.

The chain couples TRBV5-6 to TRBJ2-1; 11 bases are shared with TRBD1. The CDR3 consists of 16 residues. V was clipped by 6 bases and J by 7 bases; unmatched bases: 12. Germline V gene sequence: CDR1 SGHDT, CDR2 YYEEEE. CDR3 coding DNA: TGTGCCAGCATACGACCCGGACAGGGGGCGCGGAATGAGCAGTTCTTC. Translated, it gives CASIRPGQGARNEQFF.

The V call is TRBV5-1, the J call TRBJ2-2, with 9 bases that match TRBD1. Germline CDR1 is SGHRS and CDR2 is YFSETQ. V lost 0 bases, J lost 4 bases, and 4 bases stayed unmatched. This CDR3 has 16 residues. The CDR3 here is CASSLAGTGITGELFF. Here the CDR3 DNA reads TGCGCCAGCAGCTTGGCCGGGACAGGGATCACCGGGGAGCTGTTTTTT.

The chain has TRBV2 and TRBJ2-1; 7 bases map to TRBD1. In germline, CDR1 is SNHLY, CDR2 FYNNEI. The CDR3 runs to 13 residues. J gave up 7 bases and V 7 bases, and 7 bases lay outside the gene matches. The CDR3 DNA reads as TGTGCCAGCATTACAGGGGAAGTGAATGAGCAGTTCTTC. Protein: CASITGEVNEQFF. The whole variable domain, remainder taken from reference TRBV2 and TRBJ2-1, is EPEVTQTPSHQVTQMGQEVILRCVPISNHLYFYWYRQILGQKVEFLVSFYNNEISEKSEIFDDQFSVERPDGSNFTLKIRSTKLEDSAMYFCASITGEVNEQFFGPGTRLTVL.

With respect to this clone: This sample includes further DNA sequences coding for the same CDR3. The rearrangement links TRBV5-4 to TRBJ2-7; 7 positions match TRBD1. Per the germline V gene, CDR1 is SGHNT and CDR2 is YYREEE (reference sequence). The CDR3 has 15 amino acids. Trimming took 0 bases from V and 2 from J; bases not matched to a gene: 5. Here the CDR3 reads CASSLDRGQTYEQYF. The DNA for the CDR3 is TGTGCCAGCAGCTTGGATCGGGGACAGACCTACGAGCAGTACTTC. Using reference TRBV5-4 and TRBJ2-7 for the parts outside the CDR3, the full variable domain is ETGVTQSPTHLIKTRGQQVTLRCSSQSGHNTVSWYQQALGQGPQFIFQYYREEENGRGNFPPRFSGLQFPNYSSELNVNALELDDSALYLCASSLDRGQTYEQYFGPGTRLTVT.